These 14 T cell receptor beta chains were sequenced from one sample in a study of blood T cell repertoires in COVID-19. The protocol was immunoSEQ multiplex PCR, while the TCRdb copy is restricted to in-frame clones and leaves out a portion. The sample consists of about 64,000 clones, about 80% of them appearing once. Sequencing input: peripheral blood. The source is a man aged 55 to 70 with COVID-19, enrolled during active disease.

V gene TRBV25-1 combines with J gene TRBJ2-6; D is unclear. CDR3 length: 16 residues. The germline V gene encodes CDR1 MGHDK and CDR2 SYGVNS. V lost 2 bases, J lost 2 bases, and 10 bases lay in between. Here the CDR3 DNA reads TGTGCCAGCAGTGAAGGTTCTGGAGCTGGGGCCAACGTCCTGACTTTC. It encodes CASSEGSGAGANVLTF.

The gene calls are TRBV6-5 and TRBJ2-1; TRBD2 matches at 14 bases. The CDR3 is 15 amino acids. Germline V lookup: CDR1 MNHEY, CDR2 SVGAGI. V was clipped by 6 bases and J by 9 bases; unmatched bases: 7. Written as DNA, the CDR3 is TGTGCCAGCAGCTCCGGGACTAGCGGGAGAACTGAGCAGTTCTTC. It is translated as CASSSGTSGRTEQFF.

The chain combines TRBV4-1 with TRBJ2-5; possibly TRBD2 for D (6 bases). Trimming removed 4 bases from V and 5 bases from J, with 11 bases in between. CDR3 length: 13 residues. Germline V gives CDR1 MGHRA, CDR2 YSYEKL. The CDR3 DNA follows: TGCGCCAGCAGCCTTCAAGGAGGGGAGACCCAGTACTTC. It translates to CASSLQGGETQYF.

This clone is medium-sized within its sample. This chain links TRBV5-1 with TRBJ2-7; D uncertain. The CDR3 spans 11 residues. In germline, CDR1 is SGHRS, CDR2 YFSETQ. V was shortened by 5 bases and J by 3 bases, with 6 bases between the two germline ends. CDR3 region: CASRYGYEQYF. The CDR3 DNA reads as TGCGCCAGCAGATACGGCTACGAGCAGTACTTC. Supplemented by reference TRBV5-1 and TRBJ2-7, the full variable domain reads KAGVTQTPRYLIKTRGQQVTLSCSPISGHRSVSWYQQTPGQGLQFLFEYFSETQRNKGNFPGRFSGRQFSNSRSEMNVSTLELGDSALYLCASRYGYEQYFGPGTRLTVT.

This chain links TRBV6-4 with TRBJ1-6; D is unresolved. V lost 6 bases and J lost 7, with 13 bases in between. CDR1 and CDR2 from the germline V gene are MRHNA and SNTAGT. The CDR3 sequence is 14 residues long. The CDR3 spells CASSRAPGNSPLHF. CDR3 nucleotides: TGTGCCAGCAGCCGGGCCCCGGGGAATTCACCCCTCCACTTT.

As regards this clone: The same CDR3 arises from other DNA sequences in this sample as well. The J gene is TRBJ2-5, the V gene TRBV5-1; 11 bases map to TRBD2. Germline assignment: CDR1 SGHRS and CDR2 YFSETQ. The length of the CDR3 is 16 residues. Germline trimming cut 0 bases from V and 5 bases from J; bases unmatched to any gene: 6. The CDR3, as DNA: TGCGCCAGCAGCTTGGGTTTAGCGGGAGGGCCGGAGACCCAGTACTTC. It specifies CASSLGLAGGPETQYF.

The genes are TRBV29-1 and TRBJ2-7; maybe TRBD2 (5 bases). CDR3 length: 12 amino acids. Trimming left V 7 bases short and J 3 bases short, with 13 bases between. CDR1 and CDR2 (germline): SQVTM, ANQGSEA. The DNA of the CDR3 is TGCAGCGCCTCTCCCGGGAACTACGAGCAGTACTTC. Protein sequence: CSASPGNYEQYF.

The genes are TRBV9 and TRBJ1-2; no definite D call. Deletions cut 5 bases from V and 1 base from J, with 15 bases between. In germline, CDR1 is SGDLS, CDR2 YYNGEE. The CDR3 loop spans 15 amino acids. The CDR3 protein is CASSARVESNYGYTF. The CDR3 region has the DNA TGTGCCAGCAGTGCGCGGGTAGAGAGTAACTATGGCTACACCTTC.

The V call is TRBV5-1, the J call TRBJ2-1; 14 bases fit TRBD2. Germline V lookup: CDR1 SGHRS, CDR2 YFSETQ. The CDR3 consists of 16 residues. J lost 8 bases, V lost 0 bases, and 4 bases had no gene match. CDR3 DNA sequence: TGCGCCAGCAGCTTGGGGGGACTAGCGGGAGATTATGAGCAGTTCTTC. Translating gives CASSLGGLAGDYEQFF.

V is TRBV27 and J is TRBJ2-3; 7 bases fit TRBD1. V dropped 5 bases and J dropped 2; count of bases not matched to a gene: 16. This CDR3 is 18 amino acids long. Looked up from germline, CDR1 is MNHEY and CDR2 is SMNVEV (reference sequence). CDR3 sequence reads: CASSRRRDSRRPTDTQYF. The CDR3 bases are TGTGCCAGCAGTCGACGCCGGGACAGTCGAAGACCCACAGATACGCAGTATTTT.

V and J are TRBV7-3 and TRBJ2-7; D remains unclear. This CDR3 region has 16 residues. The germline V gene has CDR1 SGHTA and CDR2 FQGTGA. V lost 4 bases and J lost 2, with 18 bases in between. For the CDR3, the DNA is TGTGCCAGCAGCTCCCGACCGCACAGAGAGCCCTACGAGCAGTACTTC. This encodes CASSSRPHREPYEQYF.

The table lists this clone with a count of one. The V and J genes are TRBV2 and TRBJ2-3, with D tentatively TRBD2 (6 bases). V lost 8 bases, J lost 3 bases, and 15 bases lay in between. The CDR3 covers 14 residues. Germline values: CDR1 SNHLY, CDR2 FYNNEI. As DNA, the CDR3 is TGTGCCAGCGGAGGACTACTCGATACAGATACGCAGTATTTT. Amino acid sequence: CASGGLLDTDTQYF.

CDR3 protein: CASGWTGGYYGYTF. CDR3 sequence (DNA): TGTGCTAGTGGGTGGACAGGGGGCTACTATGGCTACACCTTC. The V and J genes are TRBV12-5 and TRBJ1-2, with 11 nucleotides matching TRBD1. CDR3 size: 14 residues. In germline, CDR1 is LGHNT, CDR2 FRNRAP. With 6 bases clipped from V and 3 bases from J, the junction kept 3 bases outside the gene matches.

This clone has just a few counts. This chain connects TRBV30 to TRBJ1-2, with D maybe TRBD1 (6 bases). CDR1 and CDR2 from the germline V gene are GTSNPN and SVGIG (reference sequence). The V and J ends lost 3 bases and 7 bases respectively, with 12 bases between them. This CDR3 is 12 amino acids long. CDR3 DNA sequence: TGTGCCTGGAGGACAGGTTCCTTTGGCTACACCTTC. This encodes CAWRTGSFGYTF.